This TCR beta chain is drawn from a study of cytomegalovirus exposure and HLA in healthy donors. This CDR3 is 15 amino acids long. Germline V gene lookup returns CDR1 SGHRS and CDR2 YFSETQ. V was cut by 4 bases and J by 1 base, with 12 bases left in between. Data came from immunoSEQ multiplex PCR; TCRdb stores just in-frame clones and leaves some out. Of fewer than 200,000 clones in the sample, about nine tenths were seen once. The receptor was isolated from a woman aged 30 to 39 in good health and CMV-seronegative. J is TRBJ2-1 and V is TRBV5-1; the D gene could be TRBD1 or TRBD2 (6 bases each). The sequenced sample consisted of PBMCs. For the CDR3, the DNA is TGCGCCAGCAGCCAGGGGACTGCATCCTACAATGAGCAGTTCTTC. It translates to CASSQGTASYNEQFF.